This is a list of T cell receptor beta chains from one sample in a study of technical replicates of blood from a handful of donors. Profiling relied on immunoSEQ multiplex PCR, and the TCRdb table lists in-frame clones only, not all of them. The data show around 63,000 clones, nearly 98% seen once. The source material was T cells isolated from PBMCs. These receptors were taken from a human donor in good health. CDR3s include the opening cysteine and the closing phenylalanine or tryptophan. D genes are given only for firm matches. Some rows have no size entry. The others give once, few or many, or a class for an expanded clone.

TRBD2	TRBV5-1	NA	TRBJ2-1	TGCGCCAGCAGCTTGGAAGGACTAGCCAATGAGCAGTTCTTC	CASSLEGLANEQFF
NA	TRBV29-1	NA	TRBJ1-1	TGCAGCGTTCGGGCCCCAGCCCAGGGTGACACTGAAGCTTTCTTT	CSVRAPAQGDTEAFF
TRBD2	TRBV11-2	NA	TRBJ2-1	TGTGCCAGCAGCTGGGGGAGGGGAGGACCCTACAATGAGCAGTTCTTC	CASSWGRGGPYNEQFF
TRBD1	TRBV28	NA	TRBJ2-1	TGTGCCAGCAGAGAAACCGGGACAGGGCGGAATGAGCAGTTCTTC	CASRETGTGRNEQFF
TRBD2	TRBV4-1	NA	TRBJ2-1	TGCGCCAGCAGCCAAGATCCGCTGACTAGCGGGGGGGCGGGTGAGCAGTTCTTC	CASSQDPLTSGGAGEQFF
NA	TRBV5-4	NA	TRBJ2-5	TGTGCCAGCAGCTTTTTCCTAGCGCGACGAGACCAAGAGACCCAGTACTTC	CASSFFLARRDQETQYF
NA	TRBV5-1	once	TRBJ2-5	TGCGCCAGCAGCTCCCTCTTGGGGCGAGAGACCCAGTACTTC	CASSSLLGRETQYF
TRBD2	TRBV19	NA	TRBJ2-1	TGTGCCAGTAGTATACTGGTGCGGGGGGGCCAGTCTGAGCAGTTCTTC	CASSILVRGGQSEQFF
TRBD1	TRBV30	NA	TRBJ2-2	TGTGCCGGGACAGGGGAGCCCAACACCGGGGAGCTGTTTTTT	CAGTGEPNTGELFF
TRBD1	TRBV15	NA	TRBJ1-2	TGTGCCACCAGCAGTATTGGACAGGGGCCCTCCCTATATGGCTACACCTTC	CATSSIGQGPSLYGYTF
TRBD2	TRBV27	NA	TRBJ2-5	TGTGCCAGCAGTTTAAGGGGGGCTAGCGGGGGTCAAGAGACCCAGTACTTC	CASSLRGASGGQETQYF
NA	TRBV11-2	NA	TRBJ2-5	TGTGCCAGCAGCTTAGATTTGTTTGCACCTAGCCAAGAGACCCAGTACTTC	CASSLDLFAPSQETQYF
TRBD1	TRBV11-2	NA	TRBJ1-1	TGTGCCAGCAGCTTAGGGACAGGGGCTATCACTGAAGCTTTCTTT	CASSLGTGAITEAFF
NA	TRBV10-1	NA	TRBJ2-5	TGCGCCAGCAGTCCGACAGGTCCACAAGAGACCCAGTACTTC	CASSPTGPQETQYF
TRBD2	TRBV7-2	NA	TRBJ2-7	TGTGCCAGCAGCCTTGGACTAGCGGGAGGGGGGCAGTACTTC	CASSLGLAGGGQYF
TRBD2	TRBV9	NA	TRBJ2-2	TGTGCCAGCAGCGTAACCCACGCGGGGGGGGGCACTGGGGAGCTGTTTTTT	CASSVTHAGGGTGELFF
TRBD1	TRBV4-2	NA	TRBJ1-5	TGTGCCAGCAGCCAAGATGGGACAGGGATCGGTCAGCCCCAGCATTTT	CASSQDGTGIGQPQHF
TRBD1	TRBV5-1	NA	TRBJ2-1	TGCGCCAGCAGCTGGGGACAGGGGGCATACAATGAGCAGTTCTTC	CASSWGQGAYNEQFF
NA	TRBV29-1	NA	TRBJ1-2	TGCAGCGTGAGACCACGATGGACAGAGAACTATGGCTACACCTTC	CSVRPRWTENYGYTF
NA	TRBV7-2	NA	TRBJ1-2	TGTGCCAGCAGCTCCGATGACAGGCCATACTATGGCTACACCTTC	CASSSDDRPYYGYTF
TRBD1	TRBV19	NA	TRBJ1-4	TGTGCCAGTAGTGCCCGAACCGGGACAGGCGACGATACTTTGTACGAAAAACTGTTTTTT	CASSARTGTGDDTLYEKLFF
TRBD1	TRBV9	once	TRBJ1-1	TGTGCCAGCAGCGTGTCAGGGCTGGGTTACGACAGGGGTTTGTTGAGGACTGAAGCTTTCTTT	CASSVSGLGYDRGLLRTEAFF
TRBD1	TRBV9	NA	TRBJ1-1	TGTGCCAGCAGTCGACAGGGGCGTGATGAAGCTTTCTTT	CASSRQGRDEAFF
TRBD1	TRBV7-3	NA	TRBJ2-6	TGTGCCAGCAGCTTAAAGGGACAGACCCTCTCTGGGGCCAACGTCCTGACTTTC	CASSLKGQTLSGANVLTF
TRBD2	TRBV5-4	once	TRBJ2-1	TGTGCCAGCAGCTTGGGGGGGGGTGAGCAGTTCTTC	CASSLGGGEQFF
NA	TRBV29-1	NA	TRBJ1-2	TGCAGCGTCGCGGGGGAGGGGGAGCCAGGGAACTATGGCTACACCTTC	CSVAGEGEPGNYGYTF
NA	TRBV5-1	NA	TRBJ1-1	TGCGCCAGCAGGATGGGGGGATTCCCTGAAGCTTTCTTT	CASRMGGFPEAFF
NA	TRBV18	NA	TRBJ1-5	TGTGCCAGCTCACAACCAGGGGCTGGGCAGCCCCAGCATTTT	CASSQPGAGQPQHF
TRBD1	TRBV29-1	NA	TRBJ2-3	TGCAGCGTCACCGGGACAGGTATGGGAGATACGCAGTATTTT	CSVTGTGMGDTQYF
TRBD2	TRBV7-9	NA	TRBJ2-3	TGTGCCAGCAGCTCTGTGACTAGCGGGAGTGCAGATACGCAGTATTTT	CASSSVTSGSADTQYF
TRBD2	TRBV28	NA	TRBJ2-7	TGTGCCAGCACCGCGGCGGGCGGGAGCTCCTACGAGCAGTACTTC	CASTAAGGSSYEQYF